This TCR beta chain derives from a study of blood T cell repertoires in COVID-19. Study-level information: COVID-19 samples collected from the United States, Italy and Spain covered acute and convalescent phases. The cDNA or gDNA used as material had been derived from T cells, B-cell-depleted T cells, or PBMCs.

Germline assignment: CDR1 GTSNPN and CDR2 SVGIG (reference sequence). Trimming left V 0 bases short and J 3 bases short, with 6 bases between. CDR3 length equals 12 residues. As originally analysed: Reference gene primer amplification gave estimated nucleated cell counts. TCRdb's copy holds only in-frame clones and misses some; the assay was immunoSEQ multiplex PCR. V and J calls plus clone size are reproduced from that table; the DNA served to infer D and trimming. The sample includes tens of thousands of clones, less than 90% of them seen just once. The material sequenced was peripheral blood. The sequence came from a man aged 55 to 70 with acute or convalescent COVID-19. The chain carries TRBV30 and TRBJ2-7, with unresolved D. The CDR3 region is CAWSVQLYEQYF. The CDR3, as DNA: TGTGCCTGGAGTGTACAGCTCTACGAGCAGTACTTC.